This T cell receptor (beta chain) is drawn from a study of T cells in narcolepsy. The germline CDR1 and CDR2 sequences are KGHSH and LQKENI. This CDR3 spans 15 amino acids. V lost 0 bases to trimming and J lost 9 bases; unmatched junction nucleotides: 3. The table came from immunoSEQ multiplex PCR; TCRdb's copy has only in-frame clones and leaves some out. This table holds under 35,000 clones, under 85% found once. The sequence was collected from a human donor with narcolepsy. The genes are TRBV18 and TRBJ1-6; 9 bases align to TRBD1. Input material: CD45RA- memory CD4+ T cells from PBMCs. The CDR3 spells CASSPPGQGGSPLHF. The CDR3 DNA is TGTGCCAGCTCACCACCGGGACAGGGTGGTTCACCCCTCCACTTT.